This TCR beta chain is from a study of beta chain features in type 1 diabetes. Findings and limits, study-wide: Shortening that was moderate but significant affected the TCRB CDR3s of Type 1 diabetes patients in all four CD4+ subsets.

TCRB transcripts that were expressed got sequenced, as all of the isolated RNA had been reverse transcribed. The repertoire was sequenced with immunoSEQ multiplex PCR; TCRdb's copy has only in-frame clones and lacks some. The data show roughly 700,000 clones, with 10% to 15% seen just once and about 0.02% held by the top ten. This clone turned up a few times. The antigen is undetermined. The TCR originated in a man aged 18 to 30 with type 1 diabetes. Sequenced input: naive CD4+ T cells from blood.

The CDR3 DNA sequence: TGTGCCAGCAGCCTCCCTCGGGACTCCCGGGCCTACAATGAGCAGTTCTTC. It encodes CASSLPRDSRAYNEQFF. The chain uses TRBV13 and TRBJ2-1; a weak D match, TRBD2 (6 bases). CDR1 and CDR2 from the germline V gene are PRHDT and FYEKMQ (reference sequence). The V and J ends lost 5 bases and 2 bases respectively, with 19 bases between them. The CDR3 spans 17 residues.